This TCR beta chain was observed in a study of response to subunit inactivated influenza vaccine. The study, taken as a whole, reports: Each seasonal influenza vaccination recruits few new T cells, the authors suggested.

With 0 bases clipped from V and 7 bases from J, the junction kept 3 bases outside the gene matches. Germline assignment: CDR1 KGHSH and CDR2 LQKENI. The CDR3 totals 15 residues. TCRdb reprocessed the RT-PCR reads via MiXCR and lists one record per CDR3 protein. The sample lists roughly 700,000 distinct CDR3 sequences; roughly 14% were seen once. Regarding this clonotype: Its specificity is unknown.

Here the sequenced sample was PBMCs from blood, taken approximately 15 days before vaccination. The chain links TRBV18 to TRBJ2-3, with 11 bases identical to TRBD2. The clonotype was recovered from a middle-aged man who received an inactivated influenza vaccine. The DNA of the CDR3 is TGTGCCAGCTCACCACCCGCTAGCGGGGGGAATACGCAGTATTTT. Translating it yields CASSPPASGGNTQYF.